This T cell receptor beta chain comes out of a study of T cells after yellow fever vaccination. Each CDR3 protein gets one entry after TCRdb re-called the 5' RACE reads with MiXCR. The sample lists roughly 240,000 distinct CDR3 sequences; around 6.7% were seen once. There are a few counts of this clonotype. The V end lost 4 bases, the J end lost 6 bases, and 13 bases lay between the germline ends. The CDR3 has 14 residues. The source was CD4+ T cells sorted from PBMCs, collected on the day of the yellow fever booster vaccination. The receptor was isolated from a man aged 25 to 40 who received the YFV17D yellow fever vaccine. V usage is TRBV12-3 or TRBV12-4 and J usage is TRBJ1-5, with a weak D call TRBD1 (5 bases). This CDR3 is CASSSGGGTQPQHF. The CDR3 region has the DNA TGTGCCAGCAGTTCGGGTGGGGGGACTCAGCCCCAGCATTTT.